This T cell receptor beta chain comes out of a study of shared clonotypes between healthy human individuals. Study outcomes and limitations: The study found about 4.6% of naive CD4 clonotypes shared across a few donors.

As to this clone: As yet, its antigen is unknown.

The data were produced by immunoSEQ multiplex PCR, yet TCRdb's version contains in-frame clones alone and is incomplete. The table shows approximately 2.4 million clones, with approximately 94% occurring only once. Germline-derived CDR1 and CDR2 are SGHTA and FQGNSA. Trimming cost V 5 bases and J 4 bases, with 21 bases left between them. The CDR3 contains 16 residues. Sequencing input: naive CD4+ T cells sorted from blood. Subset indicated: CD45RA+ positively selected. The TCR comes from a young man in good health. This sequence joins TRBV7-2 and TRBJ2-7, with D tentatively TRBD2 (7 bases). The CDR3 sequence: CASSQASVQGGYEQYF. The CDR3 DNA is TGTGCCAGCAGCCAGGCCTCCGTACAGGGAGGGTACGAGCAGTACTTC.